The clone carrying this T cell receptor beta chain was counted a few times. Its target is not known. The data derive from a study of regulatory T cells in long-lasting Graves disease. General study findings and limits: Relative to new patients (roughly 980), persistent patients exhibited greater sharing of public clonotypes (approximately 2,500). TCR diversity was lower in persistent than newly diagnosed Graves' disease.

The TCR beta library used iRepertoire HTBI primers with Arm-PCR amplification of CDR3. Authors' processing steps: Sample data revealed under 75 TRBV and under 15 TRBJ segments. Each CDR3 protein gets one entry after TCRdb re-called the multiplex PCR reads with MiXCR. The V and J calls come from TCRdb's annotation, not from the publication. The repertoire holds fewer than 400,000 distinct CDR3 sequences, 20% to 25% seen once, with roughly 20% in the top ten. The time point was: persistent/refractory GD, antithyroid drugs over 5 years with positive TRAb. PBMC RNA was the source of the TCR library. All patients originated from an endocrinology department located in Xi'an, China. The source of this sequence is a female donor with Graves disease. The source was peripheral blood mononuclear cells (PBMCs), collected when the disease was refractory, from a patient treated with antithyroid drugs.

The DNA for the CDR3 is TGTGCCAGCAGCTTTGGTAGCCCTTCCTACGAGCAGTACTTC. Translation: CASSFGSPSYEQYF. The chain combines TRBV7-9 with TRBJ2-7; no reliable D call. This CDR3 has 14 residues. Trimming removed 3 bases from V and 1 base from J, with 10 bases in between. CDR1 is SEHNR and CDR2 is FQNEAQ in the germline V gene (reference sequence).